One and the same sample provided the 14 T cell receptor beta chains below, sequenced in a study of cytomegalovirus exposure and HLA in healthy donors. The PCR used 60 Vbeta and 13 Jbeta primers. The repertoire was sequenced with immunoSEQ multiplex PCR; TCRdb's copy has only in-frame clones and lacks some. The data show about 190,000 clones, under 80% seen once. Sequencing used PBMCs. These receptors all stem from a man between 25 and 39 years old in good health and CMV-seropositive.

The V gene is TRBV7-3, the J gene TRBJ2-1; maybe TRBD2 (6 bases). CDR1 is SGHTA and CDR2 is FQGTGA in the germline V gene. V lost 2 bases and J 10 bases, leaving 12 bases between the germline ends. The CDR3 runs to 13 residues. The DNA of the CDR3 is TGTGCCAGCAGCTTAGGGGGGACCGCAGAGCAGTTCTTC. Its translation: CASSLGGTAEQFF.

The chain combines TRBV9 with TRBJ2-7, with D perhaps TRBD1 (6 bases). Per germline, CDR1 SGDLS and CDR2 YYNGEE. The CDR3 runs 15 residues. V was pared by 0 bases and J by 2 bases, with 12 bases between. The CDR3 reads CASSVVGQGPYEQYF. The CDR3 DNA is TGTGCCAGCAGCGTAGTCGGCCAGGGGCCCTACGAGCAGTACTTC.

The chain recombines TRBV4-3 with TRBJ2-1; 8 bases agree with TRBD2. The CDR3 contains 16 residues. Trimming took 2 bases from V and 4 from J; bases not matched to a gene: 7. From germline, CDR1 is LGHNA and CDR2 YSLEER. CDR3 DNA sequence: TGCGCCAGCAGCCAACAGGGGACTAGGGGATACAATGAGCAGTTCTTC. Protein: CASSQQGTRGYNEQFF.

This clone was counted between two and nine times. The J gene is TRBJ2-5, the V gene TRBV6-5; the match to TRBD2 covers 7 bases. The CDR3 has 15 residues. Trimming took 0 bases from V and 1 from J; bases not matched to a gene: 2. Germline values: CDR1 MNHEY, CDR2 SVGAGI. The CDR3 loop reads CASSYSGTTQETQYF. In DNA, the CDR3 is TGTGCCAGCAGTTACTCCGGGACTACCCAAGAGACCCAGTACTTC.

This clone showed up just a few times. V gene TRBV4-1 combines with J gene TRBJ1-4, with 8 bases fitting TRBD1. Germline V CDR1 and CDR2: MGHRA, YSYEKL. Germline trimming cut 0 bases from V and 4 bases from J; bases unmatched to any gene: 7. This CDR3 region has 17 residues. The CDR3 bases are TGCGCCAGCAGCCAAGAACCCTGGACAGGGTATAATGAAAAACTGTTTTTT. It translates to CASSQEPWTGYNEKLFF.

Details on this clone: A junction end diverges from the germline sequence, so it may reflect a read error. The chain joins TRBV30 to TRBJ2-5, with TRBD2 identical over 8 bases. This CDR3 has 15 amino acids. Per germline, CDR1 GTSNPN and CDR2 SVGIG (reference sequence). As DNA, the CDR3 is TGTGCCTGGAGTGTAGAAGCGGGGGTTAGAGAGGCCCAGTACTTC. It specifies CAWSVEAGVREAQYF. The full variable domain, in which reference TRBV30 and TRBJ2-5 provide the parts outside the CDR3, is SQTIHQWPATLVQPVGSPLSLECTVEGTSNPNLYWYRQAAGRGLQLLFYSVGIGQISSEVPQNLSASRPQDRQFILSSKKLLLSDSGFYLCAWSVEAGVREAQYFGPGTRLLVL.

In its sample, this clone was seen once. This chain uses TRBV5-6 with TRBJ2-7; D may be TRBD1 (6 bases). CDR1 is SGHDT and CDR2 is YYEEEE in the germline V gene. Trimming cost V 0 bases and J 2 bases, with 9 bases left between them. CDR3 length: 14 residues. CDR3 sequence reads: CASSLAGTPYEQYF. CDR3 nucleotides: TGTGCCAGCAGCTTGGCAGGGACACCCTACGAGCAGTACTTC.

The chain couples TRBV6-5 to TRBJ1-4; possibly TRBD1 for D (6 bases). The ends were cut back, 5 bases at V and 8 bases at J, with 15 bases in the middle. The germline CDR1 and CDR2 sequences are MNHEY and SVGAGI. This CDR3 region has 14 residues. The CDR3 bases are TGTGCCAGCAGTCACCTGGCCACAGGGGAAAAACTGTTTTTT. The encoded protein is CASSHLATGEKLFF.

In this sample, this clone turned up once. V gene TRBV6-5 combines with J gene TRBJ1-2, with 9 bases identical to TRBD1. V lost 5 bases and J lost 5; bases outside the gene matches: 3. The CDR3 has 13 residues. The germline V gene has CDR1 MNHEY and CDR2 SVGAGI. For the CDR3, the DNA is TGTGCCAGCAGTACGGGACAGGGTTATGGCTACACCTTC. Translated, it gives CASSTGQGYGYTF.

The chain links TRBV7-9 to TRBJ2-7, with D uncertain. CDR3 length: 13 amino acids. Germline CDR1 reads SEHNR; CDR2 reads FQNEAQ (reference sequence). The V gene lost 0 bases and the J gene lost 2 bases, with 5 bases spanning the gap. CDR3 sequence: CASSLAGTYEQYF. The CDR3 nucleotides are TGTGCCAGCAGCTTAGCGGGCACCTACGAGCAGTACTTC.

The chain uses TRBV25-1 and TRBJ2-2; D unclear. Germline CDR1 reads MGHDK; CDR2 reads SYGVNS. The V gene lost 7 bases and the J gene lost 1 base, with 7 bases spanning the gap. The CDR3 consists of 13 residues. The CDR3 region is CASNYGNTGELFF. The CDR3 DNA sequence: TGTGCCAGCAACTATGGGAACACCGGGGAGCTGTTTTTT.

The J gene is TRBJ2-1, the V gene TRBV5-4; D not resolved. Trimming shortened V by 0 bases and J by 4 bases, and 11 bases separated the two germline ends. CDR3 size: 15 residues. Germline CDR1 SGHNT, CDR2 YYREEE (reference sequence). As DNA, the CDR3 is TGTGCCAGCAGCTTGGCAGGCTCCTTGTACAATGAGCAGTTCTTC. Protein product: CASSLAGSLYNEQFF.

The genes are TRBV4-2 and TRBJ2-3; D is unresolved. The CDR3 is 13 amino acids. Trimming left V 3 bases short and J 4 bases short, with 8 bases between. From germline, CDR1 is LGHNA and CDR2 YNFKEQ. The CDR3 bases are TGTGCCAGCAGCCATCAGGAATCAGATACGCAGTATTTT. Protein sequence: CASSHQESDTQYF.

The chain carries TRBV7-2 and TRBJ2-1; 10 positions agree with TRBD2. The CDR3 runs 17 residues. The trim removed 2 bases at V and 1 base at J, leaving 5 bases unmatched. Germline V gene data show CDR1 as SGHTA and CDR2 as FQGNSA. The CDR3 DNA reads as TGTGCCAGCAGCTTAAGCGGGGGACTAGCGTCCTACAATGAGCAGTTCTTC. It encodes CASSLSGGLASYNEQFF.